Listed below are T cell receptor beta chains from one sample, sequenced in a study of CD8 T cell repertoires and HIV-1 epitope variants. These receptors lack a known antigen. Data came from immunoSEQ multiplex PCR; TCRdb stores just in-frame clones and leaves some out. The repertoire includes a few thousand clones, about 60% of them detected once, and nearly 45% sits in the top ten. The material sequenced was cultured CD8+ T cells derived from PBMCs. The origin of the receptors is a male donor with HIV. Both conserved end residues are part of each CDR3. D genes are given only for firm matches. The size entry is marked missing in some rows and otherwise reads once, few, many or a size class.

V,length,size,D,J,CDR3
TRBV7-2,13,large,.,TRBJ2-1,CASSLDGASEQFF
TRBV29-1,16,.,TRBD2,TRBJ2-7,CSVEGLKRGDSYEQYF
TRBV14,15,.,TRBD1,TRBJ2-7,CASSQRQGVSYEQYF
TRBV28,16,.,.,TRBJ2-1,CASSADREEIGIEQFF
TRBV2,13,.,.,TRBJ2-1,CASSYSSYNEQFF
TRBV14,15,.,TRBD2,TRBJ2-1,CASSQLAGIYNEQFF
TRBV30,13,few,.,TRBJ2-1,CAWSTGAYNEQFF
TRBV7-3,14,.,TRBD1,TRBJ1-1,CASRTGFSGTEAFF
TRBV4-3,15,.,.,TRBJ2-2,CASSPTGLGAGELFF
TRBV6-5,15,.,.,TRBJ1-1,CASSYSDSSVTEAFF
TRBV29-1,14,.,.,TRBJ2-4,CSVRAALAKNIQYF
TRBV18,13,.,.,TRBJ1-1,CASSSGVSTEAFF
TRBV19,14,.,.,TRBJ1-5,CASSMQEGNQPQHF
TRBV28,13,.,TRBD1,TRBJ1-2,CASTLTGFSGYTF
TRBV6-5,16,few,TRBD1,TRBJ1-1,CASSSGQGKMNTEAFF
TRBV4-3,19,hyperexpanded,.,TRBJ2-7,CASSQEPGAGALSSYEQYF
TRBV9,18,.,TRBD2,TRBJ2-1,CASSSTSGGARSYNEQFF
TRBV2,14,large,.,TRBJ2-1,CASSEGGTLNEQFF
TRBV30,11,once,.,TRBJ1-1,CAWSGFTEAFF
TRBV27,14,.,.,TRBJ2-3,CASSSLETTDTQYF
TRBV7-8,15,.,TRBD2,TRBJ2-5,CASSFVAGGPETQYF
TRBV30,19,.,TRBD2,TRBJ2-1,CAWLGYGGKEKGAHNEQFF
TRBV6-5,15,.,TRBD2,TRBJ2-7,CASTGTSGGYYEQYF
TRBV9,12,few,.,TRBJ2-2,CASGQDTGELFF
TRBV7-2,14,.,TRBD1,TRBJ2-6,CASSQGRRTGGFTF
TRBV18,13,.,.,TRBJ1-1,CASSLGSIPEAFF
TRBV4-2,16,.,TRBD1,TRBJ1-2,CASSPNSGTGLDGYTF
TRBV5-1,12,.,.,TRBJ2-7,CASSLPADEQYF
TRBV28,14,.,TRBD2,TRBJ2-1,CASTATSGNNEQFF
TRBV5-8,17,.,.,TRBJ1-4,CASSLAVQAYDNEKLFF
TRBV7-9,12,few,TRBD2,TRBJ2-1,CASSSTSGEQFF
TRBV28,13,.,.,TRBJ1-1,CASRIKENTEAFF
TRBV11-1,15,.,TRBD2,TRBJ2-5,CASSPAPSGQETQYF
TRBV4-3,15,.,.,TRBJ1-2,CASSQSRGLNYGYTF
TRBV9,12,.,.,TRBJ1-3,CASSPAGNTIYF
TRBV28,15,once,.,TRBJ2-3,CASSLMSGSTDTQYF
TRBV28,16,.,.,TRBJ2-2,CASSLWAEGSTGELFF
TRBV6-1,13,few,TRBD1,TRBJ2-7,CASRDREPLEQYF
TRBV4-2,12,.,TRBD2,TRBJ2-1,CASSQAGGEQFF
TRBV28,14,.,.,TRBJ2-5,CASSGRRDQETQYF
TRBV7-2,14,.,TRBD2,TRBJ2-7,CASSFGTSGYEQYF
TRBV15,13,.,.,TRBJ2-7,CATSSLYRDEQYF
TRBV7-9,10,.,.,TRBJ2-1,CASSFLEQFF
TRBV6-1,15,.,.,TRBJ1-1,CASSEASYSATEAFF
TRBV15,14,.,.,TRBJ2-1,CATSRDSRYNEQFF
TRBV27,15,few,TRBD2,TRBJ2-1,CASSLTSGGSNEQFF
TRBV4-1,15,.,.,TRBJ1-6,CASSLSWGNNSPLHF
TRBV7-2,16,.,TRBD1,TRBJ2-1,CASSIWTGEDPNEQFF